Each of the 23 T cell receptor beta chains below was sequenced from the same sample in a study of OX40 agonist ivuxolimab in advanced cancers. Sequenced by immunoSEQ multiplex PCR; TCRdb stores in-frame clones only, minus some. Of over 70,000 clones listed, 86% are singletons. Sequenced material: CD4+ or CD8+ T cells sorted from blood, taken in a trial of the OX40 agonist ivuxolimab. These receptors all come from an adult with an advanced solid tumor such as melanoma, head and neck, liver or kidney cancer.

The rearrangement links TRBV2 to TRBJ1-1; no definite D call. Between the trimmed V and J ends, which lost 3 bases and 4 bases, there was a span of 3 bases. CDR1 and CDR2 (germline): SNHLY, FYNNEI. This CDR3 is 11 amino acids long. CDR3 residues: CASSEGTEAFF. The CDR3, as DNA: TGTGCCAGCAGTGAGGGCACTGAAGCTTTCTTT.

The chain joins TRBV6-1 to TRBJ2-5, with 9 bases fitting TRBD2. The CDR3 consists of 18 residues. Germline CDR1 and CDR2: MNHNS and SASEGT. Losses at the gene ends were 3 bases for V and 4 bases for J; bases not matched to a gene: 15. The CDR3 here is CASSELRWAGGPRETQYF. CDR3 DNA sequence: TGTGCCAGCAGTGAGTTGAGGTGGGCGGGAGGGCCGCGAGAGACCCAGTACTTC.

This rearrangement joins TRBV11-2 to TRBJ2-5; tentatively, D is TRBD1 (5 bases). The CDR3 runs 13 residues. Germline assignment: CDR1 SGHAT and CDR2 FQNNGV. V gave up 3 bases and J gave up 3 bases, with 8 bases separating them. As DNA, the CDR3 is TGTGCCAGCAGCTTGGGCAGGGAAGAGACCCAGTACTTC. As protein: CASSLGREETQYF.

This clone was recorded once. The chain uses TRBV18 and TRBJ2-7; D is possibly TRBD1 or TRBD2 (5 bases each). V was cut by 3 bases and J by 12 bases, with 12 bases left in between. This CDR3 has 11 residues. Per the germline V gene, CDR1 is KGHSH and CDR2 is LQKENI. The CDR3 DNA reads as TGTGCCAGCTCACCTGGGACGCCCCGGTACTTC. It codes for CASSPGTPRYF.

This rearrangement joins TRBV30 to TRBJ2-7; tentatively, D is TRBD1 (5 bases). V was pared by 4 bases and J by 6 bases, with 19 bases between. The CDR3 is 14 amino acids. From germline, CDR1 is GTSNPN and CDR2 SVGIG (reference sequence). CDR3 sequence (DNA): TGTGCCTGGAAGGTGGGAAGGGGCCGCGGCGAGCAGTACTTC. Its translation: CAWKVGRGRGEQYF.

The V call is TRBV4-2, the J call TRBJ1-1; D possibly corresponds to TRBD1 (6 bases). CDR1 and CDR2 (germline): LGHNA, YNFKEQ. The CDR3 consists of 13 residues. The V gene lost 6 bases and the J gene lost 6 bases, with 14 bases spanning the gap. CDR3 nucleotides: TGTGCCAGCAGGACCTCCGGGGGGCCTGAAGCTTTCTTT. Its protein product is CASRTSGGPEAFF.

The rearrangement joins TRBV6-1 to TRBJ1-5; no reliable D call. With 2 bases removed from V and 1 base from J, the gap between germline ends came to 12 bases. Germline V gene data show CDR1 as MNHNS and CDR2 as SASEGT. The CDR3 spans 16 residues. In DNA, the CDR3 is TGTGCCAGCAGTGAATCTGTGACAAGAAGCAATCAGCCCCAGCATTTT. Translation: CASSESVTRSNQPQHF.

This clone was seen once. Written as DNA, the CDR3 is TGTGCCAGCAGGACAGGGGCCTCTGGCAGCTATGGCTACACCTTC. This encodes CASRTGASGSYGYTF. The V call is TRBV6-1, the J call TRBJ1-2, with 8 bases identical to TRBD1. Germline trimming cut 6 bases from V and 4 bases from J; bases unmatched to any gene: 10. The CDR3 is 15 residues long. The germline V gene has CDR1 MNHNS and CDR2 SASEGT.

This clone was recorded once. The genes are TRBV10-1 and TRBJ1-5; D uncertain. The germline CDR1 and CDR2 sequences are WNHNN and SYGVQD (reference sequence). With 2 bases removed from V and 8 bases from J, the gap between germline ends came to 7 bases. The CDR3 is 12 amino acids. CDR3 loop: CASSEPGEPQHF. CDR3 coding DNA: TGCGCCAGCAGTGAGCCCGGGGAGCCCCAGCATTTT.

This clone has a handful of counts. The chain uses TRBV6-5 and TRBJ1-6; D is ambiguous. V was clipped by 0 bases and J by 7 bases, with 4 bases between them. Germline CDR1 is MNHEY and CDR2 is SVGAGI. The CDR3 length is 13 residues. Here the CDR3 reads CASSYSGNSPLHF. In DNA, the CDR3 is TGTGCCAGCAGTTACTCGGGGAATTCACCCCTCCACTTT.

CDR3 protein: CASNLRDINQPQHF. In nucleotides, the CDR3 is TGTGCCAGCAACTTGAGGGATATCAATCAGCCCCAGCATTTT. The chain couples TRBV6-1 to TRBJ1-5; D gene uncertain. CDR1 and CDR2 from the germline V gene are MNHNS and SASEGT. This CDR3 is built from 14 residues. V was pared by 7 bases and J by 3 bases, with 13 bases between.

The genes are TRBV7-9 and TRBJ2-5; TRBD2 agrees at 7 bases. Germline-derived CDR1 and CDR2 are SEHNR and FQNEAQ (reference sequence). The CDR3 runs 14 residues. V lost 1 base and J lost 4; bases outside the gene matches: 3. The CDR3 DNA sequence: TGTGCCAGCAGCTTAGGAACGGGAGGAGAGACCCAGTACTTC. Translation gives CASSLGTGGETQYF.

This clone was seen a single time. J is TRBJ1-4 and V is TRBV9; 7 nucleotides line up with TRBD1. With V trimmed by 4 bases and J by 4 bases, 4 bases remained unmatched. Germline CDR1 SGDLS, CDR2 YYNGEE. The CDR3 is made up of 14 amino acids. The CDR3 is CASSPTGLNEKLFF. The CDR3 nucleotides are TGTGCCAGCAGCCCGACAGGGCTTAATGAAAAACTGTTTTTT.

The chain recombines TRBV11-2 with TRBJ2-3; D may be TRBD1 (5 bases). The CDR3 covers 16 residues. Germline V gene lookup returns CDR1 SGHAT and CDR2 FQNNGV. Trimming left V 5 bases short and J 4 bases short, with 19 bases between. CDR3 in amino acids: CASSIQAVPTADTQYF. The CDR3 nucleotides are TGTGCCAGCAGCATACAGGCAGTCCCTACGGCAGATACGCAGTATTTT.

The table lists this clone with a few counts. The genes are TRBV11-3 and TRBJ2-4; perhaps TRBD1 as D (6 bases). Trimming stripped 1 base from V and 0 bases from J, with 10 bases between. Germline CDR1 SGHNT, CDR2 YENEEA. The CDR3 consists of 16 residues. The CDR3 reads CASSLAQGLAKNIQYF. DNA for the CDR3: TGTGCCAGCAGCTTAGCCCAGGGGTTAGCCAAAAACATTCAGTACTTC. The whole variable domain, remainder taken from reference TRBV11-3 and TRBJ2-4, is EAGVVQSPRYKIIEKKQPVAFWCNPISGHNTLYWYLQNLGQGPELLIRYENEEAVDDSQLPKDRFSAERLKGVDSTLKIQPAELGDSAVYLCASSLAQGLAKNIQYFGAGTRLSVL.

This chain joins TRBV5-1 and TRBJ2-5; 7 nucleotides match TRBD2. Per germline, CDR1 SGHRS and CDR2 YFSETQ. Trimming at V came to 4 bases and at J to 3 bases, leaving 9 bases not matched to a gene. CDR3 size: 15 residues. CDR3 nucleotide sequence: TGCGCCAGCAGCAGGATTCCTAGCGGAAAAGAGACCCAGTACTTC. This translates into CASSRIPSGKETQYF.

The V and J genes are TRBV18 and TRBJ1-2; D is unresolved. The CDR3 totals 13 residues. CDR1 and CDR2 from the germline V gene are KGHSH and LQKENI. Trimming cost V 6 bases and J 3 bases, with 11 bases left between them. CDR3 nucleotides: TGTGCCAGCTCTGGCCAGCTCGACTATGGCTACACCTTC. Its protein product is CASSGQLDYGYTF.

CDR3 coding DNA: TGTGCCAGCGGTAATTGGGAGAACACTGAAGCTTTCTTT. This sequence encodes CASGNWENTEAFF. This chain uses TRBV2 with TRBJ1-1; D is unclear. Deletions cut 8 bases from V and 1 base from J, with 11 bases between. The CDR3 is 13 amino acids. CDR1 and CDR2 from the germline V gene are SNHLY and FYNNEI.

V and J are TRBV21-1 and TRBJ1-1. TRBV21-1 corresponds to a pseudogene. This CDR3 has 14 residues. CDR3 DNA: TGTGCCAGCAGATTCATTGATGGAGGGACTGAAGCTTTCTTT. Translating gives CASRFIDGGTEAFF.

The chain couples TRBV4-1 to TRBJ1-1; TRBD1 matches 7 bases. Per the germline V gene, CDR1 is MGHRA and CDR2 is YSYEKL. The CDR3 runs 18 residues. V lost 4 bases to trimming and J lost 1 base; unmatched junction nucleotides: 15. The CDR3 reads CASSLGGQPFFENTEAFF. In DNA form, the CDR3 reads TGCGCCAGCAGCCTCGGGGGACAGCCTTTTTTTGAGAACACTGAAGCTTTCTTT.

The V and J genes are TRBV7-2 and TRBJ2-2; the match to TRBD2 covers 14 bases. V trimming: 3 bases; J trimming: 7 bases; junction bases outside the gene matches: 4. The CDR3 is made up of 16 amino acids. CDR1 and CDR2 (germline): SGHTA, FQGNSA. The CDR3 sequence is CASSFGLAGGNGELFF. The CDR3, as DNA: TGTGCCAGCAGCTTCGGACTAGCGGGAGGAAACGGGGAGCTGTTTTTT.

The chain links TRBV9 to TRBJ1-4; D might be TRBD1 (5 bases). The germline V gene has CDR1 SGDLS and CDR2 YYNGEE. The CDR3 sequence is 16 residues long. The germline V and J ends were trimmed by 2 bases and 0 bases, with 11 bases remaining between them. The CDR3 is CASSVRDRATNEKLFF. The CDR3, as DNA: TGTGCCAGCAGCGTCAGGGATAGGGCAACTAATGAAAAACTGTTTTTT.

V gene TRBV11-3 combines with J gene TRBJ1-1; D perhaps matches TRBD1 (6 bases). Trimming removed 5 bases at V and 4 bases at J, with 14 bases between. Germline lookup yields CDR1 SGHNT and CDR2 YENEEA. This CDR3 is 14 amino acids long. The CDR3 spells CASSPRGGTTEAFF. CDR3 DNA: TGTGCCAGCAGCCCCCGAGGGGGGACCACTGAAGCTTTCTTT.